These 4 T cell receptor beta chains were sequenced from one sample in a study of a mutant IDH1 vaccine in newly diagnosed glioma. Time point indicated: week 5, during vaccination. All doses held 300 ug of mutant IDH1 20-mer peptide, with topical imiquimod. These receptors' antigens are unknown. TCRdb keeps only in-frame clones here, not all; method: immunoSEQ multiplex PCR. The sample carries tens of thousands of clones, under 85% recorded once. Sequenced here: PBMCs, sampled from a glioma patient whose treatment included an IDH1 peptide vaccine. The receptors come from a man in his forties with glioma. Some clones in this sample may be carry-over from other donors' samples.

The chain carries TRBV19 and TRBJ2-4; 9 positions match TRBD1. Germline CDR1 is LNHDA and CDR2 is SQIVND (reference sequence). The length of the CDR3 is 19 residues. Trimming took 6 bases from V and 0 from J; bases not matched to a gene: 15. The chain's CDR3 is CASSIPRKDRGLAKNIQYF. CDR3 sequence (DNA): TGTGCCAGTAGCATACCCCGAAAGGACAGGGGTCTAGCCAAAAACATTCAGTACTTC.

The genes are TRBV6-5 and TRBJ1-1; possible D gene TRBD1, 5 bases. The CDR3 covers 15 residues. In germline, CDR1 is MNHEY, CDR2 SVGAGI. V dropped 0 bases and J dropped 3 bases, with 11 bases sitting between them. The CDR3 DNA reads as TGTGCCAGCAGTTACTCGAGTGGGGGGGACACTGAAGCTTTCTTT. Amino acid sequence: CASSYSSGGDTEAFF.

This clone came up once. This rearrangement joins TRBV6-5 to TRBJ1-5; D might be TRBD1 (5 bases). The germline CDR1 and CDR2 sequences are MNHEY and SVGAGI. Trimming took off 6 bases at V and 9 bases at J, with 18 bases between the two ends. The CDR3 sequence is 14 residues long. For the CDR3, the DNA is TGTGCCAGCAGCCCCGGGACCTCCGGGGGGCCCCAGCATTTT. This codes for CASSPGTSGGPQHF.

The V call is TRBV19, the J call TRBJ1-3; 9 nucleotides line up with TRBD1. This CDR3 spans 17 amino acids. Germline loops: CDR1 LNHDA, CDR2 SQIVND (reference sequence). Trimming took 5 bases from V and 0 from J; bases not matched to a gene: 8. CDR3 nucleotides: TGTGCCAGTAGTCTCCGGACAGGGGACAACTCTGGAAACACCATATATTTT. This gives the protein CASSLRTGDNSGNTIYF.